The source of this T cell receptor (beta chain) is a study of blood T cells in healthy people across ages (dated by TCRdb to 2013 to 2016). For the study in its entirety: In model experiments, template switching captured roughly one uniquely barcoded TCR beta cDNA molecule for every two T cells. Two additional independent replicas of 1 million unique cDNA reads from the same blood draw were analyzed for two donors (one aged 18 to 29 and one aged 80 or older). The study measured age-related changes in TCR beta repertoire diversity using deep sequencing normalized with unique cDNA molecular identifiers. Donors of different ages were randomly distributed across sequencing lanes to avoid experimental bias. Donors were grouped into four age groups: young (average 16 years), middle-aged (39), aged (roughly 67) and long-lived (approximately 78). The investigation overall reported the following: Conclusive comparison of naive and antigen-experienced compartments was prevented by the profiling of bulk unsorted PBMCs. The percentage of naive T cells measured by flow cytometry correlated strongly with observed TCR beta diversity. Observed TCR beta diversity per million T cells fell roughly linearly with age, and a significant reduction was already apparent by age roughly 40. Estimates of total diversity from one million sequenced T cells were regarded as lower bounds and underestimates. Compared with the aged group, more naive CD4+ T cells, fewer expanded clones and increased TCR diversity were shown by the long-lived group, suggesting age selection. Donor CMV infection status was unknown, potentially confounding age-related changes in expanded clonotypes.

Receptor amplification or capture employed 5' RACE. The instrument was an Illumina HiSeq 2500. A second PCR of about 6 to 12 cycles was run with a J-beta primer mix and a sample-barcoded 5' primer. A template-switch 5' adaptor carrying 12 random nucleotides introduced a unique molecular identifier onto each TCR beta cDNA molecule. Each sample yielded at least 3 million CDR3-containing paired-end reads. First-strand cDNA synthesis was performed from all RNA using the Mint cDNA synthesis kit, with priming by a TRBC-specific oligonucleotide. After uracil-DNA glycosylase treatment, a first 18-cycle PCR used universal primers M1SS and BC2_uni_R on all cDNA. The original pipeline was this. For normalization, 1 million high-quality reads were randomly selected from each sample, with every read carrying a distinct molecular identifier. Instead of being binned into consensus sequences, reads that shared molecular identifiers were thrown out. MiTCR, set to a Q25 quality threshold and the strictest error-elimination algorithm, was used for CDR3 identification, clonotype clustering and error correction. Lower-bound total TCR beta diversity was estimated with a nonparametric unseen species model using Euler transformation. In-frame beta chains were kept once TCRdb had trimmed the public reads at Q25 with fastp and called clones with MiXCR. Records with the same CDR3 protein are collapsed into one entry carrying the most frequent genes and DNA. The V and J calls shown here were made by TCRdb, not taken from the authors' results. The sample yields 1.5 million to 2 million distinct CDR3 sequences; approximately 28% were counted once. The ten largest clonotypes hold 7% to 9% of the sample.

Systemically healthy Caucasian individuals from Russia, some 38 in total and aged roughly 6 to 95 years, were included as donors. Each donor gave ten milliliters of peripheral blood, collected into EDTA-treated Vacutainer tubes. PBMCs were isolated by Ficoll-Paque density-gradient centrifugation, with at least 7 million obtained per sample. Total RNA was extracted from PBMCs with Trizol reagent, with at least 6 micrograms obtained per sample. For every donor, flow cytometry on a PBMC aliquot measured the percentage of naive CD45RAhigh/CD27high T cells. Notes on this clonotype: The target of this receptor is not known. Qualities for individual bases were not recorded, and no much larger clone is one base off.

V is pruned by 5 bases and J by 1 base, leaving 23 bases of the junction without a gene match. From the germline V gene, CDR1 is SNHLY and CDR2 is FYNNEI. The CDR3 contains 22 residues, cysteine and phenylalanine counted. Of all the DNA, just the CDR3 is kept, 66 bases in frame from base 1. The clonotype originates from a young woman in good health. Sequenced material: blood. The sequence is built from TRBV2 and TRBJ1-6, with 7 bases matching TRBD1. The CDR3 in this case is CASSRAPGDRASFGSYNSPLHF. The bases read TGTGCCAGCAGTCGCGCTCCGGGCGACAGGGCTAGCTTTGGTTCCTATAATTCACCCCTCCACTTT.